Detailed here is one TCR beta chain. Its antigen remains unknown. Losses at the gene ends were 4 bases for V and 1 base for J; bases not matched to a gene: 4. This CDR3 has 16 residues. Each CDR3 protein is one row after TCRdb ran MiXCR on the 5' RACE reads. The sample includes 600,000 to 700,000 distinct CDR3 sequences, roughly 20% of them seen just once. The sample originates from a study of identical twins. Whole-study results and caveats: Findings came from cross-sectional statistics, without long-term follow-up of donors. Modelling approaches yielded underestimates of out-of-frame TCR alpha sharing between monozygotic twins.

This sample also belongs to another study, concerning T cells expressing NK-cell markers. That report adds: There were a handful of donors in whom these clonotypes also led the CD3+CD56-NKG2C+ fraction. HCMV specificity of the expanded NKG2C+ T cell clones was not established.

J is TRBJ2-6 and V is TRBV12-3 or TRBV12-4; 7 positions agree with TRBD1. The sample comprised PBMCs. The receptor was isolated from a woman in her late teens or twenties in good health. Here the CDR3 reads CASSSVDRSGANVLTF. As DNA, the CDR3 is TGTGCCAGCAGTTCAGTGGACAGGTCTGGGGCCAACGTCCTGACTTTC.